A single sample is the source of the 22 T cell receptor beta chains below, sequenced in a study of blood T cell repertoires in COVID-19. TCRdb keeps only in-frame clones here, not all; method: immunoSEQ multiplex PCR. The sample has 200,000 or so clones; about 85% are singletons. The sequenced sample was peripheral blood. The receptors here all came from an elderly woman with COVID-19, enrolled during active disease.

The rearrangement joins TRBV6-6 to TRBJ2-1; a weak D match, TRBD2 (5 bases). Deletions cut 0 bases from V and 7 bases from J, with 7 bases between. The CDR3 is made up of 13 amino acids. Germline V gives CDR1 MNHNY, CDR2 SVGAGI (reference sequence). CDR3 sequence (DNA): TGTGCCAGCAGTTACTCGAGCGGAAATGAGCAGTTCTTC. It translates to CASSYSSGNEQFF.

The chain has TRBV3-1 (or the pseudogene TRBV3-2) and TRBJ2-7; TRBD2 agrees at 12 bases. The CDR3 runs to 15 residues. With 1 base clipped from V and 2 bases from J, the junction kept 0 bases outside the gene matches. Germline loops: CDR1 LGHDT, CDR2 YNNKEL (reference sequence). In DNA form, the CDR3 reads TGTGCCAGCAGCCAAGGACTAGCGGGGGCCTACGAGCAGTACTTC. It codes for CASSQGLAGAYEQYF.

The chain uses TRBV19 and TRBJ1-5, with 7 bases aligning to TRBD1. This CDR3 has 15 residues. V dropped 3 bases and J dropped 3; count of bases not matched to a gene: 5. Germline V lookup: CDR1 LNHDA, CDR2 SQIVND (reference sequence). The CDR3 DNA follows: TGTGCCAGTAGTATGGGGGACAGAGTCAATCAGCCCCAGCATTTT. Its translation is CASSMGDRVNQPQHF.

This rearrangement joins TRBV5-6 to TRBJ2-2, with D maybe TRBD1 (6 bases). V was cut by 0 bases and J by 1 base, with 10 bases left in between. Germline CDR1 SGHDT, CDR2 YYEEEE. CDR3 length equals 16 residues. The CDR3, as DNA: TGTGCCAGCAGCTTGGACGGGACAAAGAACACCGGGGAGCTGTTTTTT. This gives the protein CASSLDGTKNTGELFF. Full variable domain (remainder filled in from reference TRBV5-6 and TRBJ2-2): DAGVTQSPTHLIKTRGQQVTLRCSPKSGHDTVSWYQQALGQGPQFIFQYYEEEERQRGNFPDRFSGHQFPNYSSELNVNALLLGDSALYLCASSLDGTKNTGELFFGEGSRLTVL.

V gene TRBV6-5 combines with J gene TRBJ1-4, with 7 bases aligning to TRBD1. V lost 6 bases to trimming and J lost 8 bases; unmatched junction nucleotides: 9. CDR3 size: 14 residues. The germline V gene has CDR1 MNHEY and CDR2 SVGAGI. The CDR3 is CASSLRQGREKLFF. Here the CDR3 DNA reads TGTGCCAGCAGCCTCCGACAGGGACGAGAAAAACTGTTTTTT.

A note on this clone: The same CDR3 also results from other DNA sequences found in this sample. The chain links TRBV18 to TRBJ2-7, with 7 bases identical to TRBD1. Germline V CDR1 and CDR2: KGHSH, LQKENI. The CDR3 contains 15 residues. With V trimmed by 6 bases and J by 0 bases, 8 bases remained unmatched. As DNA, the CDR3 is TGTGCCAGCTCGCCCCCGGACAGGAGCTCCTACGAGCAGTACTTC. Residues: CASSPPDRSSYEQYF.

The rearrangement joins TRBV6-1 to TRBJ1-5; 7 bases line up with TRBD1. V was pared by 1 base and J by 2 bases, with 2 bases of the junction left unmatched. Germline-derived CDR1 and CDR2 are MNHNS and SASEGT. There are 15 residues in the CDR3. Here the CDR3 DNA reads TGTGCCAGCAGTGAAGTAGGGGGCGGCAATCAGCCCCAGCATTTT. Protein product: CASSEVGGGNQPQHF.

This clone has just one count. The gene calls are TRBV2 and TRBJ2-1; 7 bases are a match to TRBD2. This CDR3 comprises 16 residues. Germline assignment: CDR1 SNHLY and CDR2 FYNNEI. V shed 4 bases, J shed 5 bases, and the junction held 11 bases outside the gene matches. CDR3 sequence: CASSVLPVGLNNEQFF. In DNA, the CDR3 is TGTGCCAGCAGTGTCCTCCCCGTGGGACTAAACAATGAGCAGTTCTTC.

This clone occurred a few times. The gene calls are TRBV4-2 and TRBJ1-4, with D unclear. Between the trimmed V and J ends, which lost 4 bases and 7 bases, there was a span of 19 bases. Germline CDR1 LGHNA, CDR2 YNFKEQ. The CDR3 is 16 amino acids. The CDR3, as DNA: TGTGCCAGCAGCCGTACCTTGAGCGGGGAGCCTGAAAAACTGTTTTTT. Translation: CASSRTLSGEPEKLFF.

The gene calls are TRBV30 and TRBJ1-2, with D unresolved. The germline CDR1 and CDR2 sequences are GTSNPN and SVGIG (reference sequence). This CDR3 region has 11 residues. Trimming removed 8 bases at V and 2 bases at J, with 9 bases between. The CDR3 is CAREYNYGYTF. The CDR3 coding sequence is TGTGCCCGAGAATACAACTATGGCTACACCTTC.

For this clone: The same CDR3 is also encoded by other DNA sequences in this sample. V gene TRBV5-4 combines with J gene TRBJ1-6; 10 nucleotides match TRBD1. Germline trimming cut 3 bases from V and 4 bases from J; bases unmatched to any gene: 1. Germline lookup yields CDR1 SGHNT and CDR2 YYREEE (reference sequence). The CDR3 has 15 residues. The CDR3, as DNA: TGTGCCAGCAGCTCGGGACAGGGGTATAATTCACCCCTCCACTTT. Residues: CASSSGQGYNSPLHF.

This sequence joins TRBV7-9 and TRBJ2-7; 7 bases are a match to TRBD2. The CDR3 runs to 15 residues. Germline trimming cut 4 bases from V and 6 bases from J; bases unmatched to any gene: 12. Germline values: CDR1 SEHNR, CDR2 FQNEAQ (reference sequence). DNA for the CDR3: TGTGCCAGCAGCTCTCCTGAAGCGGGGCGAGGCGAGCAGTACTTC. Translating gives CASSSPEAGRGEQYF.

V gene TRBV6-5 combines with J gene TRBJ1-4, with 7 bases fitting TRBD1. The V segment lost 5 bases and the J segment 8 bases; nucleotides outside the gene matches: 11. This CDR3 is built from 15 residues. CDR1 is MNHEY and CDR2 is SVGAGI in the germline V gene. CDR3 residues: CASSPQGGGREKLFF. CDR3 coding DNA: TGTGCCAGCAGTCCTCAGGGGGGTGGGAGGGAAAAACTGTTTTTT.

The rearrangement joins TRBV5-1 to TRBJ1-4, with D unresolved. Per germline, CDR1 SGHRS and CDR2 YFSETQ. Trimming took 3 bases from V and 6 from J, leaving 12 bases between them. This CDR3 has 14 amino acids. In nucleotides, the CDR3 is TGCGCCAGCAGCTCCGGGGATGGATATGAAAAACTGTTTTTT. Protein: CASSSGDGYEKLFF.

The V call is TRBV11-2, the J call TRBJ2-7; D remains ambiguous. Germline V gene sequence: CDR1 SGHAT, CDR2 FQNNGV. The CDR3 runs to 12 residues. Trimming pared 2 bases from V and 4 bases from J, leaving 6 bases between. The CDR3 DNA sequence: TGTGCCAGCAGCTTATCCGGGTACGAGCAGTACTTC. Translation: CASSLSGYEQYF.

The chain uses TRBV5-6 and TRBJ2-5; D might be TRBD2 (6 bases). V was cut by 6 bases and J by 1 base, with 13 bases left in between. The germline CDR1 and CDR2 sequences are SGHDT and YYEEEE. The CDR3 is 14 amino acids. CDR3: CASTATGVQETQYF. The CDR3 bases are TGTGCCAGCACCGCGACGGGGGTCCAAGAGACCCAGTACTTC.

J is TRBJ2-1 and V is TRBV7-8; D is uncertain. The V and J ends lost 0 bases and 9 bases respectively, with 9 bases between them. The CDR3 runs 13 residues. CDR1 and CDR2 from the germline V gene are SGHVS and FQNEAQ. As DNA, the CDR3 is TGTGCCAGCAGCTTAGCGCAGGTGGGTGAGCAGTTCTTC. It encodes CASSLAQVGEQFF.

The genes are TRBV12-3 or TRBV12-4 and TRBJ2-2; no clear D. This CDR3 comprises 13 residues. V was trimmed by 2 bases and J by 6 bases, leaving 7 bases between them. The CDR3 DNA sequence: TGTGCCAGCAGTTTACTGAGCTCCGGGGAGCTGTTTTTT. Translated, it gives CASSLLSSGELFF.

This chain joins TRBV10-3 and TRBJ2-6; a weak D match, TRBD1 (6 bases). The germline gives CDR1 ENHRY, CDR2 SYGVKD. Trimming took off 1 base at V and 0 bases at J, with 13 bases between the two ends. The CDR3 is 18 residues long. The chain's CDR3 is CAISEYPGARSGANVLTF. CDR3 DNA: TGTGCCATCAGTGAGTATCCAGGGGCCCGCTCTGGGGCCAACGTCCTGACTTTC.

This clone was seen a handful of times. The CDR3 here is CASSDPGQAIYEQYV. In nucleotides, the CDR3 is TGCGCCAGCAGTGACCCGGGACAGGCGATCTACGAGCAGTACGTC. The chain couples TRBV10-2 to TRBJ2-7, with 8 bases identical to TRBD1. Germline V CDR1 and CDR2: WSHSY, SAAADI. This CDR3 region has 15 residues. J gave up 3 bases and V 3 bases, and 7 bases lay outside the gene matches.

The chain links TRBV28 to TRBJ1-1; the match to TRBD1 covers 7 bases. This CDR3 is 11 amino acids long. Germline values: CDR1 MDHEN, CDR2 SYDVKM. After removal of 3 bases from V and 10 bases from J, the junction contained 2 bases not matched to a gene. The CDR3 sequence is CASSFQGGAFF. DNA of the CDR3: TGTGCCAGCAGTTTTCAGGGGGGAGCTTTCTTT.

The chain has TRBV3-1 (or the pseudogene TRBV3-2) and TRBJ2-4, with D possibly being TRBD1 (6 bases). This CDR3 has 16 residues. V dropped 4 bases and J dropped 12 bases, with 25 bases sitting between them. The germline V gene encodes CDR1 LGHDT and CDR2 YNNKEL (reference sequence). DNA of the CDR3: TGTGCCAGCAGCCGACGACAGGCCCCGCTCCAGGGGAGTCAGTACTTC. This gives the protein CASSRRQAPLQGSQYF.